This record looks at one TCR beta chain sequence and its context. Its antigen is unidentified. The CDR3 contains 14 residues. Trimming removed 2 bases from V and 5 bases from J; junction bases left unmatched: 6. CDR1 is SGHRS and CDR2 is YFSETQ in the germline V gene. This specimen belongs to a study of cytomegalovirus exposure and HLA in healthy donors. About the study: The 120 or so validation repertoires were produced on the same platform as the roughly 700 repertoires of the first cohort. This was reported in a later analysis.

Study-wide findings and caveats: The classifier, whose performance was assessed in both the original and validation cohorts, reportedly diagnosed cytomegalovirus status with high specificity and sensitivity. Researchers reported that three CMV-associated chains were confirmed in vitro as CMV antigen-specific. A subsequent analysis found that TCR clusters from the first cohort also tended to co-occur in the 120 or so validation repertoires, with about 93% of cluster scores above 0.

Generated by immunoSEQ multiplex PCR, the TCRdb table keeps only in-frame clones and is missing some. Among some 140,000 clones listed, approximately 86% were seen once. The specimen sequenced was PBMCs. This chain joins TRBV5-1 and TRBJ1-2; 7 bases are a match to TRBD1. This TCR derives from a human donor in good health. In DNA, the CDR3 is TGCGCCAGCAGCTTCGGGGACAGACCGTATGGCTACACCTTC. Protein: CASSFGDRPYGYTF.